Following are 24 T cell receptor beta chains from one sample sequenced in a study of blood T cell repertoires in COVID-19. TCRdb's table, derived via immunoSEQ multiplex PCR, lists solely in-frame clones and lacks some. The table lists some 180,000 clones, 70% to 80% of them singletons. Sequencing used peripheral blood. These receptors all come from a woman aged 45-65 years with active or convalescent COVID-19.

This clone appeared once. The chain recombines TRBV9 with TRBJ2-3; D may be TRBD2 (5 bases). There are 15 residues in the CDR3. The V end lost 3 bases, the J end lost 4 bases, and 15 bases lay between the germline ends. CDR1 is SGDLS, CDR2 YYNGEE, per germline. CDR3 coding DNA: TGTGCCAGCAGCGACCGTGAAGGGAGATCAGATACGCAGTATTTT. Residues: CASSDREGRSDTQYF.

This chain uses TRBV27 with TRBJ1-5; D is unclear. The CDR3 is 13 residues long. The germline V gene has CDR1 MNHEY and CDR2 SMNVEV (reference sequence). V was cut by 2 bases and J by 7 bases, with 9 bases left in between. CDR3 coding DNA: TGTGCCAGCAGTTTAGACAATCAGCAGCCCCAGCATTTT. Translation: CASSLDNQQPQHF.

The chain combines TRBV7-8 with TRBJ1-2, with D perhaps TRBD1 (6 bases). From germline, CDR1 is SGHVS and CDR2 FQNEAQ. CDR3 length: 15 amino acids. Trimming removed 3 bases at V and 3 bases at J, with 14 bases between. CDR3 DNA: TGTGCCAGCAGCTTCTCGGACAGCGGAGACTATGGCTACACCTTC. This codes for CASSFSDSGDYGYTF. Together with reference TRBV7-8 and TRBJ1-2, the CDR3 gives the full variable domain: GAGVSQSPRYKVAKRGQDVALRCDPISGHVSLFWYQQALGQGPEFLTYFQNEAQLDKSGLPSDRFFAERPEGSVSTLKIQRTQQEDSAVYLCASSFSDSGDYGYTFGSGTRLTVV.

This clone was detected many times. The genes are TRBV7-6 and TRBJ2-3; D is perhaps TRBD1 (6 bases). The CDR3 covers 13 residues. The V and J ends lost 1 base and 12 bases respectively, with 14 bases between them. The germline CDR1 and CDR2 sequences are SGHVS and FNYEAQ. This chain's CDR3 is CASSLETGRRQYF. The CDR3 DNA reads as TGTGCCAGCAGCTTAGAGACAGGACGGCGACAGTATTTT.

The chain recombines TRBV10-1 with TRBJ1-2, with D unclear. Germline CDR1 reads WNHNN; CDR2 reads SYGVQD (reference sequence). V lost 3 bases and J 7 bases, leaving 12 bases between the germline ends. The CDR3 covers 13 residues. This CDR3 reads CASSDLPGGGYTF. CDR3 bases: TGCGCCAGCAGTGATTTACCGGGAGGTGGCTACACCTTC.

The chain's CDR3 is CASRSTPHITGEQYF. CDR3 DNA sequence: TGTGCCAGCAGGAGTACCCCCCACATCACGGGGGAGCAGTACTTC. This chain joins TRBV7-2 and TRBJ2-7, with D perhaps matching TRBD2 (5 bases). The CDR3 has 15 residues. Germline assignment: CDR1 SGHTA and CDR2 FQGNSA. The V and J ends lost 6 bases and 7 bases respectively, with 22 bases between them.

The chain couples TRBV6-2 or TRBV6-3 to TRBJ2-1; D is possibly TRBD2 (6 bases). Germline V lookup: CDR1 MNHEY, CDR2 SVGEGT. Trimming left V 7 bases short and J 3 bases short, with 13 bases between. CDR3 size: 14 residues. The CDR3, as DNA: TGTGCCAGCACCCCCGGGACTTACTACAATGAGCAGTTCTTC. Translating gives CASTPGTYYNEQFF.

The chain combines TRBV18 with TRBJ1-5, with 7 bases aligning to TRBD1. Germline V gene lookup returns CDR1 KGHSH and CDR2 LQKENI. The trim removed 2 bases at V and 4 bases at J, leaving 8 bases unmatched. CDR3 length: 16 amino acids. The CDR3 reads CASSPYPTGINQPQHF. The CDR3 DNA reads TGTGCCAGCTCACCATATCCGACAGGGATAAATCAGCCCCAGCATTTT.

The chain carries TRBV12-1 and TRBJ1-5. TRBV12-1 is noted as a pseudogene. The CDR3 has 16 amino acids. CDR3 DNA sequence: TGTGCCAGCAGCCTACGACACAACGGGGGCAATCAGCCCCAGCATTTT. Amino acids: CASSLRHNGGNQPQHF.

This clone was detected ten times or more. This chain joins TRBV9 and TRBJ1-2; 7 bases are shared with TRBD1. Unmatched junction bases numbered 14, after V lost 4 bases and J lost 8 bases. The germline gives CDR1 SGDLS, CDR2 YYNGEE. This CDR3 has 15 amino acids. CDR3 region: CASSPGGEGARGYTF. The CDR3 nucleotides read TGTGCCAGCAGCCCGGGAGGGGAGGGGGCGCGGGGCTACACCTTC.

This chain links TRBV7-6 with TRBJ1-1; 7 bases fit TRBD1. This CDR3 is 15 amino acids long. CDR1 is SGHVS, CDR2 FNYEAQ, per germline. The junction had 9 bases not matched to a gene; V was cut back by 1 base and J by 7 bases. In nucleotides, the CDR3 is TGTGCCAGCAGCTTAGATCGGGCAGGGGGAGGTGAAGCTTTCTTT. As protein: CASSLDRAGGGEAFF.

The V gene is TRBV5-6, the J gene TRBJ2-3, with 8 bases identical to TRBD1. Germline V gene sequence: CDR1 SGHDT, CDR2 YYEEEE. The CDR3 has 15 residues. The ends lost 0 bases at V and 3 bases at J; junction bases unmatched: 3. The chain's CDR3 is CASSLGQGRTDTQYF. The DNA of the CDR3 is TGTGCCAGCAGCTTGGGACAGGGGAGGACAGATACGCAGTATTTT.

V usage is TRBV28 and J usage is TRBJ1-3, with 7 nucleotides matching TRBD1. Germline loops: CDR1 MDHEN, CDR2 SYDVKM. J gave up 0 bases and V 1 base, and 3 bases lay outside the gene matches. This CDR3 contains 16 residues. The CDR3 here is CASSLLGDSSGNTIYF. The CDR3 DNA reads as TGTGCCAGCAGTTTATTAGGGGACAGCTCTGGAAACACCATATATTTT.

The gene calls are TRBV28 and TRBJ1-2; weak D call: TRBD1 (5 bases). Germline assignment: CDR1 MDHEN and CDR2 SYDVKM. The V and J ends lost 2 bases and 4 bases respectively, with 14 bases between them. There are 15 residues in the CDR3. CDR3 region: CASSLRTFVIYGYTF. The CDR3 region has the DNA TGTGCCAGCAGTTTAAGGACATTCGTCATCTATGGCTACACCTTC.

This chain's CDR3 is CASSSHRGTEAFF. The CDR3 coding sequence is TGTGCCAGCAGCTCACACAGGGGCACTGAAGCTTTCTTT. The chain is built from TRBV7-9 and TRBJ1-1; 7 positions match TRBD1. Germline V gene lookup returns CDR1 SEHNR and CDR2 FQNEAQ (reference sequence). This CDR3 spans 13 amino acids. The V gene end was trimmed by 4 bases and the J gene end by 4 bases; junction bases not matched to a gene: 3.

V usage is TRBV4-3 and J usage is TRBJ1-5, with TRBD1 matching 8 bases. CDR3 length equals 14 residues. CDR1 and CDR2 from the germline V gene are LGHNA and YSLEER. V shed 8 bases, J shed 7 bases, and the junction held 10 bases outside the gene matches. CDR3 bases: TGCGCCAGCCTCAAGTGGGACAGGACACAGCCCCAGCATTTT. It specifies CASLKWDRTQPQHF.

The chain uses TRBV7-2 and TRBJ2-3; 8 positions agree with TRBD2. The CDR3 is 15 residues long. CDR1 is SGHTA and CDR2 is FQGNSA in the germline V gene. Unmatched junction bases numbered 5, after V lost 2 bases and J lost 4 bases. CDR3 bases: TGTGCCAGCAGCTTAAGTGGCGGGGGGCCAGATACGCAGTATTTT. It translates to CASSLSGGGPDTQYF.

The CDR3 reads CASSGEGVMNTEAFF. Here the CDR3 DNA reads TGTGCCAGCAGCGGGGAGGGCGTCATGAACACTGAAGCTTTCTTT. The rearrangement joins TRBV9 to TRBJ1-1; unclear D gene. The length of the CDR3 is 15 residues. V gave up 3 bases and J gave up 0 bases, with 12 bases separating them. The germline CDR1 and CDR2 sequences are SGDLS and YYNGEE.

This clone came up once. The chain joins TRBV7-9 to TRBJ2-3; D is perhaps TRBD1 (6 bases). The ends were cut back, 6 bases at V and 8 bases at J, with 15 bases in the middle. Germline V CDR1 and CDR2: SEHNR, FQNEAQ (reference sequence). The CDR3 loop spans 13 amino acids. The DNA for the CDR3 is TGTGCCAGCAGTCCGACAGGCCCAGCTACGCAGTATTTT. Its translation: CASSPTGPATQYF.

The CDR3 here is CASSRSGPTGELFF. CDR3 nucleotide sequence: TGTGCCAGCAGTCGGAGCGGGCCTACCGGGGAGCTGTTTTTT. The chain is built from TRBV6-2 or TRBV6-3 and TRBJ2-2; D might be TRBD2 (6 bases). Germline V gene lookup returns CDR1 MNHEY and CDR2 SVGEGT. This CDR3 contains 14 residues. Trimming left V 5 bases short and J 5 bases short, with 12 bases between.

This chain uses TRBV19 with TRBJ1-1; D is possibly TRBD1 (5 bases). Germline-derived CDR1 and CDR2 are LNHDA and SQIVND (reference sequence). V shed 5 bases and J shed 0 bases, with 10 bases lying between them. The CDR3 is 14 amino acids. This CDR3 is CASSGGRLNTEAFF. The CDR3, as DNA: TGTGCCAGTAGTGGGGGGAGGCTGAACACTGAAGCTTTCTTT.

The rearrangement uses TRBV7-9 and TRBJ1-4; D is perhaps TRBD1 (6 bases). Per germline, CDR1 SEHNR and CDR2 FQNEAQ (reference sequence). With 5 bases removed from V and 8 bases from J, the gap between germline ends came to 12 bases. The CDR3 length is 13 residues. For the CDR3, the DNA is TGTGCCAGCAGCACACGACAGGCCGAAAAACTGTTTTTT. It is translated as CASSTRQAEKLFF.

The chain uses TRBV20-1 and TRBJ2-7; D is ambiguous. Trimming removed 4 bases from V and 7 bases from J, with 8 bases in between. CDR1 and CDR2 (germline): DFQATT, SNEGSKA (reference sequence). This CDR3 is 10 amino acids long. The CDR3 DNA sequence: TGCAGTGCTACTCACGGGGAGCAGTACTTC. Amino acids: CSATHGEQYF.

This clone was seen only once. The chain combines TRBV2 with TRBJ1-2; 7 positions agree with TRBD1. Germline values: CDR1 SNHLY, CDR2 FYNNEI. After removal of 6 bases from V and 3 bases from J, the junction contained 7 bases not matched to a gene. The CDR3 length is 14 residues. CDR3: CASRKTGTDYGYTF. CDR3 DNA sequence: TGTGCCAGCAGAAAAACGGGGACAGACTATGGCTACACCTTC.